These T cell receptor beta chains were read from a single sample in a study of T cell repertoires in cytomegalovirus infection. One entry per CDR3 protein results from TCRdb running MiXCR on the reads. The table lists roughly 280,000 distinct CDR3 sequences, 9.1% of them singletons. What was sequenced was PBMCs. The origin of the receptors is a human donor in good health (CMV status not recorded). Some clones in this sample may be carry-over from other donors' samples. Both conserved end residues are part of each CDR3. Fields, in order: CDR3 protein, CDR3 DNA, V gene, clone size, J gene, D gene. A D gene is named only where the DNA matches it firmly. The size of a clone is reported for some rows only, either as once, few or many, or as a class for expanded clones.

CASSLSPGTANTEAFF	TGTGCCAGCAGCTTAAGTCCCGGGACGGCGAACACTGAAGCTTTCTTT	TRBV7-3	many	TRBJ1-1	.
CASSLISGGAWDEQFF	TGTGCCAGCAGCTTGATTAGCGGGGGGGCGTGGGATGAGCAGTTCTTC	TRBV7-6	few	TRBJ2-1	TRBD2
CASSPSPGTLGANVLTF	TGTGCCAGCAGTCCCAGCCCCGGGACATTAGGGGCCAACGTCCTGACTTTC	TRBV28	.	TRBJ2-6	.
CASSSGLLGGKLFF	TGTGCCAGCAGCTCGGGACTCCTCGGAGGAAAACTGTTTTTT	TRBV7-2	many	TRBJ1-4	.
CASSMLGGRQETQYF	TGTGCCAGTAGTATGTTGGGGGGTCGGCAAGAGACCCAGTACTTC	TRBV19	.	TRBJ2-5	.
CASSMGLGMMGLNRGYTF	TGTGCCAGTAGTATGGGTTTGGGCATGATGGGGCTTAACCGCGGCTACACCTTC	TRBV19	many	TRBJ1-2	.
CASSIGGQQTYNEQFF	TGTGCCAGTAGTATAGGTGGCCAACAGACCTACAATGAGCAGTTCTTC	TRBV19	.	TRBJ2-1	.
CASSFQGALGYTF	TGTGCCAGCAGCTTTCAGGGGGCGCTTGGCTACACCTTC	TRBV7-2	many	TRBJ1-2	TRBD1
CASSFVAGGTGELFF	TGTGCCAGCAGCTTTGTAGCGGGAGGCACCGGGGAGCTGTTTTTT	TRBV7-2	many	TRBJ2-2	TRBD2
CASSQGGQVGETQYF	TGCGCCAGCAGCCAAGGGGGGCAGGTGGGGGAGACCCAGTACTTC	TRBV4-3	few	TRBJ2-5	.
CATRGGASNQPQHF	TGTGCCACCCGCGGGGGGGCGAGCAATCAGCCCCAGCATTTT	TRBV19	many	TRBJ1-5	.
CAWNLGGPQHF	TGTGCCTGGAACTTGGGGGGGCCCCAGCATTTT	TRBV30	.	TRBJ1-5	.
CASSGDRGRGETQYF	TGTGCCAGCAGCGGTGACAGGGGGCGGGGAGAGACCCAGTACTTC	TRBV7-2	few	TRBJ2-5	TRBD1
CSAQGQGYTYEQYF	TGCAGTGCTCAAGGACAGGGGTATACCTACGAGCAGTACTTC	TRBV20-1	few	TRBJ2-7	TRBD1
CATSRGTGWQPQHF	TGTGCCACCAGCAGGGGGACAGGGTGGCAGCCCCAGCATTTT	TRBV15	.	TRBJ1-5	TRBD1
CASSLTDSHVEAFF	TGTGCCAGCAGCTTAACGGACAGTCACGTTGAAGCTTTCTTT	TRBV7-8	many	TRBJ1-1	.
CASRLQTRPLHF	TGTGCCAGCAGACTACAAACTCGTCCCCTCCACTTT	TRBV6-1	.	TRBJ1-6	.
CSARRPGTRKGEQYF	TGCAGTGCTAGAAGACCCGGGACCCGTAAGGGTGAGCAGTACTTC	TRBV20-1	many	TRBJ2-7	.
CATSRDPTGVAFF	TGTGCCACCAGCAGAGATCCAACAGGGGTTGCTTTCTTT	TRBV15	.	TRBJ1-1	TRBD1
CASSPPLQGNTEAFF	TGTGCCAGCTCACCACCCTTGCAGGGGAACACTGAAGCTTTCTTT	TRBV18	.	TRBJ1-1	.
CASSKAAGVAYEQYF	TGTGCCAGCAGCAAAGCGGCGGGGGTGGCCTACGAGCAGTACTTC	TRBV7-2	many	TRBJ2-7	TRBD2
CASSQEGVGPHNEQFF	TGCGCCAGCAGCCAAGAGGGGGTCGGGCCCCACAATGAGCAGTTCTTC	TRBV4-1	.	TRBJ2-1	.
CASKTGVAHGEQFF	TGTGCCAGTAAAACGGGGGTGGCTCACGGGGAGCAGTTCTTC	TRBV7-2	many	TRBJ2-1	.
CASSSPTSGRNEETQYF	TGTGCCAGCAGCTCTCCTACTAGCGGGAGGAATGAAGAGACCCAGTACTTC	TRBV11-1	once	TRBJ2-5	TRBD2
CAWTQHRLAEAFF	TGTGCCTGGACTCAACATCGTCTCGCTGAAGCTTTCTTT	TRBV30	few	TRBJ1-1	.
CASSPARAYNSPLHF	TGTGCCAGCAGTCCCGCCCGGGCCTATAATTCACCCCTCCACTTT	TRBV6-1	many	TRBJ1-6	.
CASSLAGRHTDTQYF	TGTGCCAGCAGCTTAGCGGGGAGACACACAGATACGCAGTATTTT	TRBV7-8	many	TRBJ2-3	.
CASSFRQGISNTEAFF	TGTGCCAGCAGCTTCAGACAGGGGATATCGAACACTGAAGCTTTCTTT	TRBV7-8	many	TRBJ1-1	TRBD1
CASSLAVSSGRSGEQFF	TGTGCCAGCAGCTTAGCGGTTTCTAGCGGGAGAAGCGGTGAGCAGTTCTTC	TRBV11-2	many	TRBJ2-1	TRBD2
CASRNQGSGEAFF	TGTGCCAGCAGAAATCAGGGATCGGGAGAAGCTTTCTTT	TRBV12-3/TRBV12-4	few	TRBJ1-1	.
CASSLEAATGTGELFF	TGTGCCAGCAGTTTGGAGGCTGCGACAGGAACCGGGGAGCTGTTTTTT	TRBV12-3/TRBV12-4	many	TRBJ2-2	.
CASSLAAGRDNEQFF	TGCGCCAGCAGCTTGGCGGCAGGGAGGGACAATGAGCAGTTCTTC	TRBV5-1	.	TRBJ2-1	TRBD2
CASSQRGRGPYEQYF	TGTGCCAGCAGCCAACGAGGGCGAGGGCCCTACGAGCAGTACTTC	TRBV14	few	TRBJ2-7	.
CATSAIASSTDTQYF	TGTGCCACCAGTGCGATAGCGTCTAGCACAGATACGCAGTATTTT	TRBV24-1	.	TRBJ2-3	.
CSARAQGGGNSPLHF	TGCAGTGCTAGAGCCCAGGGGGGAGGTAATTCACCCCTCCACTTT	TRBV20-1	many	TRBJ1-6	TRBD1
CSFKGQWYNEQFF	TGCAGCTTTAAAGGACAGTGGTACAATGAGCAGTTCTTC	TRBV29-1	few	TRBJ2-1	.
CASSLRGRFSGELFF	TGTGCCAGCAGCTTAAGAGGGAGGTTCTCCGGGGAGCTGTTTTTT	TRBV7-2	.	TRBJ2-2	.
CASSVRGGYTEAFF	TGTGCCAGCAGCGTCAGGGGCGGCTACACTGAAGCTTTCTTT	TRBV7-2	many	TRBJ1-1	.
CASIPGTSFPYEQYF	TGTGCCAGCATCCCAGGGACTAGTTTTCCCTACGAGCAGTACTTC	TRBV28	many	TRBJ2-7	TRBD2
CASSQRDRSSTDTQYF	TGTGCCAGCAGCCAGCGGGACAGGTCTAGCACAGATACGCAGTATTTT	TRBV7-2	many	TRBJ2-3	.
CASSQELSGSPGQETQYF	TGTGCCAGCAGCCAAGAACTTAGCGGGAGCCCCGGGCAGGAGACCCAGTACTTC	TRBV3-1	few	TRBJ2-5	TRBD2
CASSLGAKNTEAFF	TGTGCCAGCAGCTTAGGGGCCAAGAACACTGAAGCTTTCTTT	TRBV7-2	many	TRBJ1-1	.
CASSLNRGGETQYF	TGTGCCAGCTCACTAAACAGGGGAGGCGAGACCCAGTACTTC	TRBV18	few	TRBJ2-5	.
CSADTGNNSPLHF	TGCAGCGCAGATACAGGGAATAATTCACCCCTCCACTTT	TRBV29-1	few	TRBJ1-6	.
CASSQGHTRGAMNTEAFF	TGCGCCAGCAGCCAAGGACACACCCGCGGGGCCATGAACACTGAAGCTTTCTTT	TRBV4-1	.	TRBJ1-1	.
CASSPGISIERNQPQHF	TGTGCCAGCAGCCCTGGCATTTCGATTGAGCGCAATCAGCCCCAGCATTTT	TRBV7-2	many	TRBJ1-5	.
CASSLQPQGARSEQYF	TGTGCCAGCAGTTTACAACCCCAGGGGGCCAGATCCGAGCAGTACTTC	TRBV28	many	TRBJ2-7	TRBD1
CASLQGSGNQPQHF	TGTGCCAGCCTACAGGGGTCCGGCAATCAGCCCCAGCATTTT	TRBV28	.	TRBJ1-5	TRBD1
CASSLRTPTGGADYGYTF	TGTGCCAGCAGCTTACGCACCCCGACAGGGGGCGCCGACTATGGCTACACCTTC	TRBV7-3	many	TRBJ1-2	TRBD1
CASSLAQGGHYGYTF	TGTGCCAGCAGCTTAGCGCAAGGGGGCCATTATGGCTACACCTTC	TRBV7-2	.	TRBJ1-2	TRBD1
CASSFVQQETQYF	TGTGCCAGCAGTTTTGTACAGCAAGAGACCCAGTACTTC	TRBV12-3/TRBV12-4	.	TRBJ2-5	.
CASSFWVNGANVLTF	TGTGCCAGCAGTTTTTGGGTTAATGGGGCCAACGTCCTGACTTTC	TRBV28	many	TRBJ2-6	.
CASSTPGQGANEQYF	TGTGCCAGTAGCACCCCAGGACAGGGGGCCAACGAGCAGTACTTC	TRBV19	many	TRBJ2-7	TRBD1
CASTGTGFVAFF	TGTGCCAGCACCGGGACAGGGTTTGTAGCTTTCTTT	TRBV7-2	many	TRBJ1-1	TRBD1
CASSRSLRWTEAFF	TGTGCCAGCAGCCGATCCTTAAGGTGGACTGAAGCTTTCTTT	TRBV7-6	many	TRBJ1-1	.
CASSPLPLGSSDTDTQYF	TGTGCCAGCTCACCTCTACCCCTAGGCAGCTCAGACACAGATACGCAGTATTTT	TRBV18	.	TRBJ2-3	.